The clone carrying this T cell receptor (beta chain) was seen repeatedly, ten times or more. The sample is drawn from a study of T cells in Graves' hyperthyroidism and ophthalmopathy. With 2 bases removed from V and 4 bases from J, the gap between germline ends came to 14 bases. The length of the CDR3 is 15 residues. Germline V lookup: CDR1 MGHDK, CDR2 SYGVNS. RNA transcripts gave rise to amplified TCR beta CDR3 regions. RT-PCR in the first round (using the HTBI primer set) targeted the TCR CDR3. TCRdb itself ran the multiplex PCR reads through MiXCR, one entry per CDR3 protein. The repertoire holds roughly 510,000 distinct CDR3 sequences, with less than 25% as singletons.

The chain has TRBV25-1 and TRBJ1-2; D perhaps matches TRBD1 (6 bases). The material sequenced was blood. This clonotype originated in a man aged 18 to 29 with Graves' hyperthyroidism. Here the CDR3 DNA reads TGTGCCAGCAGTGAACCGACAGGACCCGGCTATGGCTACACCTTC. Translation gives CASSEPTGPGYGYTF.